The entry that follows covers one T cell receptor (beta chain) sequence. The antigen is unknown. Germline V lookup: CDR1 KGHSH, CDR2 LQKENI. CDR3 size: 13 residues. Between the trimmed V and J ends, which lost 6 bases and 4 bases, there was a span of 12 bases. This sample is drawn from a study of cytomegalovirus exposure and HLA in healthy donors. Points from the study as a whole: Analysis performed later showed TCR beta chains linked to HLA being more clonally expanded than equally common others.

This PCR relied on a set of 60 Vbeta primers and 13 Jbeta primers. The table came from immunoSEQ multiplex PCR; TCRdb's copy has only in-frame clones and leaves some out. This repertoire shows 250,000 or so clones, approximately 81% found once; its top ten account for 1% to 1.5%. The sequence was obtained from a human donor in good health. The V and J genes are TRBV18 and TRBJ1-1; D may be TRBD1 (6 bases). Material for sequencing was PBMCs. In nucleotides, the CDR3 is TGTGCCAGCTCGGAGGGGGGGGGCACTGAAGCTTTCTTT. It specifies CASSEGGGTEAFF. Full variable domain (outside the CDR3, taken from reference TRBV18 and TRBJ1-1): NAGVMQNPRHLVRRRGQEARLRCSPMKGHSHVYWYRQLPEEGLKFMVYLQKENIIDESGMPKERFSAEFPKEGPSILRIQQVVRGDSAAYFCASSEGGGTEAFFGQGTRLTVV.